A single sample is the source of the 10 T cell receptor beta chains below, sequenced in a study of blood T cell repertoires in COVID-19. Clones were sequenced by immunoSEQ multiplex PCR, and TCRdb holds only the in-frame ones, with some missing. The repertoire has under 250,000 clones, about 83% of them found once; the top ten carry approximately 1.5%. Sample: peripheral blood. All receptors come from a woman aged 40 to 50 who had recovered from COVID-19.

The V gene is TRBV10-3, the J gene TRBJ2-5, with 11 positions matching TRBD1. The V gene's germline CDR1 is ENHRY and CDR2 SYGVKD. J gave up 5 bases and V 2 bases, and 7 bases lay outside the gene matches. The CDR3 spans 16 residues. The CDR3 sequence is CAISEPRTGGGETQYF. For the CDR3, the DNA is TGTGCCATCAGTGAGCCGCGGACAGGGGGCGGGGAGACCCAGTACTTC.

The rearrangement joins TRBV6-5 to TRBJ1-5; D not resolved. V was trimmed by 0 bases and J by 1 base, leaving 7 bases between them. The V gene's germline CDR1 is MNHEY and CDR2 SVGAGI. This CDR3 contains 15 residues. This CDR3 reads CASSYSKRSNQPQHF. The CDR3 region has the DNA TGTGCCAGCAGTTACTCGAAGCGGAGCAATCAGCCCCAGCATTTT.

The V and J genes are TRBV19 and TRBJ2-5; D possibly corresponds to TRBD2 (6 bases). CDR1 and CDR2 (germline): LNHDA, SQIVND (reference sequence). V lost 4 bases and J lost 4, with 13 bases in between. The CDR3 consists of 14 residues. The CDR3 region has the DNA TGTGCCAGTAGTAGGACGCGGGGACCAGAGACCCAGTACTTC. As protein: CASSRTRGPETQYF.

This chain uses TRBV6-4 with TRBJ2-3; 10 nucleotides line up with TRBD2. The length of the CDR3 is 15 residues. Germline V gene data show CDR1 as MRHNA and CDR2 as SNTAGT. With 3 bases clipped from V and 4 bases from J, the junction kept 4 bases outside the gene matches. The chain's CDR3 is CASSESGGAPDTQYF. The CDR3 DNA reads TGTGCCAGCAGTGAAAGCGGGGGGGCCCCAGATACGCAGTATTTT.

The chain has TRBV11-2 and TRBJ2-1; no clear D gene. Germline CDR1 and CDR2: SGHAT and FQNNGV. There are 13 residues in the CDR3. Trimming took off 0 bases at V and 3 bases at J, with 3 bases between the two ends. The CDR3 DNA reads TGTGCCAGCAGCTTAGACGTCTACAATGAGCAGTTCTTC. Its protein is CASSLDVYNEQFF. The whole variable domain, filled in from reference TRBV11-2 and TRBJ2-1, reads EAGVAQSPRYKIIEKRQSVAFWCNPISGHATLYWYQQILGQGPKLLIQFQNNGVVDDSQLPKDRFSAERLKGVDSTLKIQPAKLEDSAVYLCASSLDVYNEQFFGPGTRLTVL.

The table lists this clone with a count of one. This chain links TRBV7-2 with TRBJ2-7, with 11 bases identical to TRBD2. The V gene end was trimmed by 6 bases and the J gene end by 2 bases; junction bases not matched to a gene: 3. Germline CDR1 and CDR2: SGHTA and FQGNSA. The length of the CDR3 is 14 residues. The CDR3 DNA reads TGTGCCAGCAGTAGCGGGGGGGCCCCCTACGAGCAGTACTTC. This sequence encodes CASSSGGAPYEQYF.

The CDR3 DNA reads as TGTGCCAGCAGTTACCCCGACAGGGGGCTTGCTCGGAACACAGATACGCAGTATTTT. Translated, it gives CASSYPDRGLARNTDTQYF. V and J are TRBV6-2 or TRBV6-3 and TRBJ2-3, with 10 bases lining up with TRBD1. This CDR3 is built from 19 residues. V was clipped by 2 bases and J by 2 bases; unmatched bases: 13. In germline, CDR1 is MNHEY, CDR2 SVGEGT.

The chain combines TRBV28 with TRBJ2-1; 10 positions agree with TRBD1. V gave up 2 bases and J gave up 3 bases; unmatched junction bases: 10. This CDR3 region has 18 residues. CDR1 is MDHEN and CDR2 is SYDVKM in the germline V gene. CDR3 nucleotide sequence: TGTGCCAGCAGTTTAGGGGGGACAGGGGTGAAAAACTACAATGAGCAGTTCTTC. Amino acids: CASSLGGTGVKNYNEQFF.

CDR3: CASSPRWSTNEKLFF. The CDR3 DNA sequence: TGTGCCAGCAGCCCCCGGTGGTCAACTAATGAAAAACTGTTTTTT. This sequence joins TRBV27 and TRBJ1-4; no clear D gene. Germline V gene data show CDR1 as MNHEY and CDR2 as SMNVEV (reference sequence). V lost 6 bases to trimming and J lost 0 bases, with 11 bases between them. The CDR3 covers 15 residues.

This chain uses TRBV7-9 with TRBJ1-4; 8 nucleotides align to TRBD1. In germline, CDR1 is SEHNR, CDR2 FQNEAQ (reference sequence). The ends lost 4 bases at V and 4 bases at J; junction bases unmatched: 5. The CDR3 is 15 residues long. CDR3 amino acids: CASSYGDRLNEKLFF. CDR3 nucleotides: TGTGCCAGCAGCTATGGGGACAGGCTTAATGAAAAACTGTTTTTT.